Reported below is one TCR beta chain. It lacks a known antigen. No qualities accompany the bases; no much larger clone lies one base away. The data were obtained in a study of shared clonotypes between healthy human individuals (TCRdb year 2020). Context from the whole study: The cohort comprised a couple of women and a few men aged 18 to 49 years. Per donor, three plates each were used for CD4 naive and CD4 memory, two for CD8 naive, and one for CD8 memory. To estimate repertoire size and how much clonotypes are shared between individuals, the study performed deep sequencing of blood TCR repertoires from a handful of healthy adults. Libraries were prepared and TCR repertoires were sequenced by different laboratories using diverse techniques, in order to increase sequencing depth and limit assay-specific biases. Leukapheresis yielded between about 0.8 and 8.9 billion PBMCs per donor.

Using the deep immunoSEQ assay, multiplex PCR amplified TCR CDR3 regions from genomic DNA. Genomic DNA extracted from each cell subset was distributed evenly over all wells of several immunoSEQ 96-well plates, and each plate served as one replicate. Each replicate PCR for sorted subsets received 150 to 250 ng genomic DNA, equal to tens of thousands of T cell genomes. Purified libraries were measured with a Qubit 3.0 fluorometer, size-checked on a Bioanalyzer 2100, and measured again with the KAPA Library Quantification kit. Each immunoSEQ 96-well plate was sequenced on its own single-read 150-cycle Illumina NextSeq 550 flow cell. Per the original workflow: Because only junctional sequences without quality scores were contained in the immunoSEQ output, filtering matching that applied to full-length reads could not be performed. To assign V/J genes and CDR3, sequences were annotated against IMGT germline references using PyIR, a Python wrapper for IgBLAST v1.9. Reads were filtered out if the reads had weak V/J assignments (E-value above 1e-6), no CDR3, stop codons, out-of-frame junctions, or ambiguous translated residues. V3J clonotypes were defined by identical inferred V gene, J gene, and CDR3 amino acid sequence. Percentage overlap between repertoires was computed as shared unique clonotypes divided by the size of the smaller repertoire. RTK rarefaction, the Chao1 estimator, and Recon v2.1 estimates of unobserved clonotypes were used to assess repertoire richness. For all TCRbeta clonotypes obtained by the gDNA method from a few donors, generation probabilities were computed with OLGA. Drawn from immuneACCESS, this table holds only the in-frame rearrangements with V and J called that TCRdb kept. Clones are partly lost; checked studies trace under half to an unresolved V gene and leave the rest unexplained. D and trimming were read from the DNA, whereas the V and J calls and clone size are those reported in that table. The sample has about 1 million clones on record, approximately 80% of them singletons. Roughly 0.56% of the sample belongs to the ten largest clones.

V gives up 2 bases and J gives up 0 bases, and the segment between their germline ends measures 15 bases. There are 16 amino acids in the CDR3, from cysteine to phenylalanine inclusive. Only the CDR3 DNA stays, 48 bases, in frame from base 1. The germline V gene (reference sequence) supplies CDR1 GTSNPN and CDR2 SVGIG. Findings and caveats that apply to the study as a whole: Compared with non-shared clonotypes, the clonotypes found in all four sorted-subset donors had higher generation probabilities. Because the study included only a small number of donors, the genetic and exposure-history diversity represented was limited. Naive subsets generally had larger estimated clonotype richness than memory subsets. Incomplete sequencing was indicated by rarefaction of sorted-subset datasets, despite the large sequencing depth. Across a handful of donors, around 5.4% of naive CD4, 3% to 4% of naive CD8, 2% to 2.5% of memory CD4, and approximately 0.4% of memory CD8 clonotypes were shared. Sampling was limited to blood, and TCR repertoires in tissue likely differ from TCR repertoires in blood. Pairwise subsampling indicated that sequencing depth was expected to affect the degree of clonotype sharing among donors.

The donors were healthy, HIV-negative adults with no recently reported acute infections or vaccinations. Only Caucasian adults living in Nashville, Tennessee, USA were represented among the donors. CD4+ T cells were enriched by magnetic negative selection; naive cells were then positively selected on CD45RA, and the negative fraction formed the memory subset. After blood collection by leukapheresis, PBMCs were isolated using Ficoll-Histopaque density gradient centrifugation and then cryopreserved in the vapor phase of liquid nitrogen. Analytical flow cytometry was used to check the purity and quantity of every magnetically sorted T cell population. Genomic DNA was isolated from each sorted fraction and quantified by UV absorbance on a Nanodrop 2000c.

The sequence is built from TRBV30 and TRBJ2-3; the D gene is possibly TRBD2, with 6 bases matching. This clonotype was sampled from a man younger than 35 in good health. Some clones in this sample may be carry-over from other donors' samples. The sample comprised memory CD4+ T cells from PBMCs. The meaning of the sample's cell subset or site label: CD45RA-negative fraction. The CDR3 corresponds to CAWSRPFGGSTDTQYF. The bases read TGTGCCTGGAGTCGGCCCTTTGGGGGGAGCACAGATACGCAGTATTTT.